This T cell receptor beta chain was sequenced in a study of blood T cells in healthy people across ages. Whole-study results and caveats: Older age coincided with a roughly linear decline in TCR beta diversity per million T cells.

A J-beta primer mix and a sample-barcoded 5' primer were used in a second PCR of roughly 7 to 12 cycles. A template-switch adaptor that had 12 random nucleotides put a tag on each cDNA molecule. MiXCR, run by TCRdb on the 5' RACE reads, gives a single entry per CDR3 protein. The sample has 1.5 million to 2 million distinct CDR3 sequences, roughly 28% seen once. The germline CDR1 and CDR2 sequences are SNHLY and FYNNEI. V lost 1 base and J lost 6, with 10 bases in between. This CDR3 contains 14 residues. The donors, all healthy, were Caucasians living in Russia, aged about 6 to 90. The authors isolated at least 6 million PBMCs per sample. Points on this clonotype: The antigen is not known.

The chain combines TRBV2 with TRBJ1-5; no clear D. The source of this sequence is a young woman in good health. The sequenced sample consisted of blood. DNA of the CDR3: TGTGCCAGCAGTGAAGGGAGAAGGAGTCAGCCCCAGCATTTT. Protein sequence: CASSEGRRSQPQHF.